This T cell receptor (beta chain) was retrieved from a study of shared clonotypes between healthy human individuals (dated by TCRdb to 2019 to 2021). Broadly, across the study: The cohort comprised two women and three men aged 18 to 49 years. The study deeply sequenced blood TCR repertoires of about 5 healthy adults to estimate repertoire size and the extent of clonotype sharing between individuals. Libraries were prepared and TCR repertoires were sequenced by different laboratories using diverse techniques, in order to increase sequencing depth and limit assay-specific biases. Leukapheresis yielded between about 0.94 and 9.5 billion PBMCs per donor.

Healthy HIV-negative adults with no recently reported acute infections or vaccinations were included as donors. Every donor was a Caucasian adult residing in Nashville, Tennessee, USA. For unsorted samples, 100 million or so PBMCs were counted, and genomic DNA was extracted using the QIAamp DNA Blood Mini kit. After blood collection by leukapheresis, PBMCs were isolated using Ficoll-Histopaque density gradient centrifugation and then cryopreserved in the vapor phase of liquid nitrogen. Using the deep immunoSEQ assay, TCR CDR3 regions were amplified from genomic DNA by multiplex PCR. For each cell subset, the extracted genomic DNA was distributed evenly across all wells of several immunoSEQ 96-well plates, and each plate served as one replicate. Each replicate PCR for unsorted PBMC received roughly 300 ng genomic DNA, equal to about 30,000 T cell genomes. Ten immunoSEQ deep assay plates were used to sequence the unsorted PBMC genomic DNA. Purified libraries were measured with a Qubit 3.0 fluorometer, size-checked on a Bioanalyzer 2100, and measured again with the KAPA Library Quantification kit. Every immunoSEQ 96-well plate was sequenced on a separate single-read 150-cycle Illumina NextSeq 550 flow cell. Per the authors' processing: Because the immunoSEQ output held only junctional sequences and lacked quality scores, the filtering could not match the filtering applied to full-length reads. Sequences were annotated with PyIR, a Python wrapper for IgBLAST v1.9, using IMGT germline references to assign V/J genes and CDR3. Reads were removed for weak V/J assignments (E-value above 1e-6), missing CDR3, stop codons, out-of-frame junctions, or ambiguous translated residues. V3J clonotypes were defined as sequences sharing the same inferred V gene, J gene, and CDR3 amino acid sequence. Percentage overlap between repertoires was calculated by dividing the number of shared unique clonotypes by the size of the smaller repertoire. RTK rarefaction, the Chao1 estimator, and Recon v2.1 estimates of unobserved clonotypes were used to assess repertoire richness. This immuneACCESS table, as held by TCRdb, lists in-frame sequences with V and J called but not all clones. Of the missing ones, under half trace to an unresolved V gene in checked studies; the others have no known cause. That table is the source of V, J and clone size, and D and trimming were worked out from the DNA. The sample table holds approximately 470,000 clones, of which approximately 81% were seen once. The biggest ten clones account for over 9.5% of the sample.

Overall study outcomes, separate from this receptor: Pairwise subsampling led to the expectation that sequencing depth would affect the degree of clonotype sharing among donors. The small number of donors limited the genetic and exposure-history diversity represented. Sampling was restricted to blood, and TCR repertoires in tissue are likely to differ from TCR repertoires in blood.

As concerns this clone: No cognate antigen has been identified for it. Base quality data are lacking; no much larger clone is found one base away.

V lost 6 bases and J lost 4 bases; the stretch between them is 9 bases long. Per the germline V gene (reference sequence), LNHDA is the CDR1 and SQIVND is the CDR2. From cysteine to phenylalanine, the CDR3 is 13 amino acids long. The entry retains the CDR3 DNA only, 39 bases that are in frame from base 1. The sequenced sample was PBMCs. The sequence joins TRBV19 to TRBJ2-2; no D segment can be confidently identified. This clonotype originated in a woman between 40 and 55 years old in good health. Some clones in this sample may be carry-over from other donors' samples. The DNA is TGTGCCAGTAGGTTGATCGCCACCGGGGAGCTGTTTTTT. The resulting protein is CASRLIATGELFF.